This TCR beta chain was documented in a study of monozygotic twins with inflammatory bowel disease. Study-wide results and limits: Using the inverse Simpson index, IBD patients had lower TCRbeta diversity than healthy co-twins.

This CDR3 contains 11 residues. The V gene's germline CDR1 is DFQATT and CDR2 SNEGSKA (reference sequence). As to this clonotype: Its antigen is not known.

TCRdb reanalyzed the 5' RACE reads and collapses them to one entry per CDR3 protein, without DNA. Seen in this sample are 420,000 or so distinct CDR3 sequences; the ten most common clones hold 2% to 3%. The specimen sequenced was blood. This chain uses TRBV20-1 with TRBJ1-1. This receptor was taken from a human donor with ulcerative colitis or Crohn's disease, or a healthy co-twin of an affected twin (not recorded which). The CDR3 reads CSARRVEQAFF.